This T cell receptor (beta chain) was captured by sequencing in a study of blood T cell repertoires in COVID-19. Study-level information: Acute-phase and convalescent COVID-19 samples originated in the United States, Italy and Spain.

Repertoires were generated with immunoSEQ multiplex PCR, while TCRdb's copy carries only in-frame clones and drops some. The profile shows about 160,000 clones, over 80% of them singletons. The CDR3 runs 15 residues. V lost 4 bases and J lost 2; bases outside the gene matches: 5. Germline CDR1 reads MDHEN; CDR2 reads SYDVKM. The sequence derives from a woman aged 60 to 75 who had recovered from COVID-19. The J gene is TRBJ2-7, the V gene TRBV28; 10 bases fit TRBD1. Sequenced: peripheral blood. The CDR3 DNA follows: TGTGCCAGCAGTTCTCCCGGGACAGGGGCCTACGAGCAGTACTTC. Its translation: CASSSPGTGAYEQYF. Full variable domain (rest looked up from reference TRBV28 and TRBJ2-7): DVKVTQSSRYLVKRTGEKVFLECVQDMDHENMFWYRQDPGLGLRLIYFSYDVKMKEKGDIPEGYSVSREKKERFSLILESASTNQTSMYLCASSSPGTGAYEQYFGPGTRLTVT.